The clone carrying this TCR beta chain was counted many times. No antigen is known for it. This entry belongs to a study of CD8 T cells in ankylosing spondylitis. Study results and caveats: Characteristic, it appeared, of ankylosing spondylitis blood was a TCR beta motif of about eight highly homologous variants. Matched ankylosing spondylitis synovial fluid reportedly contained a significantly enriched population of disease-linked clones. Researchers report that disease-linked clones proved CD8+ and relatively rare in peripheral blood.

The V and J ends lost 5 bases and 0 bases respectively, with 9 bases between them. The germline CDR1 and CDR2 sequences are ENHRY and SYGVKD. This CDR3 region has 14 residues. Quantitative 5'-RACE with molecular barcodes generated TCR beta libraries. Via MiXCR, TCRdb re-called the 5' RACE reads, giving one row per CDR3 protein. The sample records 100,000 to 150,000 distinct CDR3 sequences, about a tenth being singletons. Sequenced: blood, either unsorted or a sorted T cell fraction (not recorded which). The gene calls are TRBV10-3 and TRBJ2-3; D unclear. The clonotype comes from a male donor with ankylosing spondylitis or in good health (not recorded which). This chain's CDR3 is CAISFAESTDTQYF. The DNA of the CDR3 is TGTGCCATCAGTTTTGCGGAAAGCACAGATACGCAGTATTTT.